Shown below are 10 T cell receptor beta chains from a single sample sequenced in a study of T-cell reconstitution after alpha-beta-depleted transplantation in children. Unique molecular identifiers were incorporated when the TCRbeta library was constructed. Each CDR3 protein is one row after TCRdb ran MiXCR on the PCR reads. The profile shows around 670,000 distinct CDR3 sequences, about an eighth of them singletons. The sequences come from PBMCs, collected before TCRalphabeta/CD19-depleted stem cell transplant. The source of these receptors is a girl aged 2-10 years with congenital amegakaryocytic thrombocytopenia, due to receive a stem cell transplant.

The chain recombines TRBV20-1 with TRBJ2-5; D gene ambiguous. Trimming stripped 5 bases from V and 5 bases from J, with 15 bases between. Germline CDR1 is DFQATT and CDR2 is SNEGSKA (reference sequence). CDR3 length equals 13 residues. The CDR3 DNA reads TGCAGTGCTTTCCAGGTGGCGGCGGAGACCCAGTACTTC. Amino acids: CSAFQVAAETQYF.

There are a few counts of this clonotype. The chain is built from TRBV12-5 and TRBJ1-1, with D perhaps TRBD1 (6 bases). The CDR3 covers 14 residues. Germline V lookup: CDR1 LGHNT, CDR2 FRNRAP. Trimming removed 2 bases from V and 6 bases from J, with 13 bases in between. The CDR3 sequence: CASGLPGQTAEAFF. The CDR3 nucleotides are TGTGCTAGTGGTTTGCCCGGACAGACTGCTGAAGCTTTCTTT.

This sequence joins TRBV10-3 and TRBJ2-7; 11 bases map to TRBD2. Germline V lookup: CDR1 ENHRY, CDR2 SYGVKD. CDR3 length: 14 residues. V lost 5 bases to trimming and J lost 5 bases; unmatched junction nucleotides: 5. The CDR3 bases are TGTGCCATCAGTCAACTAGCGGGAGACCACGAGCAGTACTTC. As protein: CAISQLAGDHEQYF.

This clonotype was seen at least ten times. The rearrangement joins TRBV10-3 to TRBJ2-7; no definite D call. Germline CDR1 ENHRY, CDR2 SYGVKD. This CDR3 is built from 12 residues. Deletions cut 8 bases from V and 2 bases from J, with 10 bases between. CDR3 nucleotide sequence: TGTGCCATCGCGGCGGTGACCTACGAGCAGTACTTC. It specifies CAIAAVTYEQYF.

V gene TRBV29-1 combines with J gene TRBJ2-1; 8 bases align to TRBD2. The junction had 8 bases not matched to a gene; V was cut back by 3 bases and J by 10 bases. This CDR3 is built from 13 residues. Germline lookup yields CDR1 SQVTM and CDR2 ANQGSEA. Written as DNA, the CDR3 is TGCAGCGTTGAGGGGACTAGGGGTGGCGAGCAGTTCTTC. Its translation is CSVEGTRGGEQFF.

As regards this clonotype: The germline gene is not matched at one end of the junction; a read error may be the cause. V and J are TRBV19 and TRBJ2-5; D gene uncertain. The CDR3 runs 14 residues. The V gene's germline CDR1 is LNHDA and CDR2 SQIVND (reference sequence). DNA for the CDR3: TGTGCCAGTAGTACCACGATGCGGCACACGGATCTCAACTTC. Protein product: CASSTTMRHTDLNF.

This clonotype was seen at least ten times. The CDR3 region has the DNA TGCAGTGCTAGTAGGACGGCCTCCTACGAGCAGTACTTC. It codes for CSASRTASYEQYF. The genes are TRBV20-1 and TRBJ2-7; D remains ambiguous. V shed 3 bases and J shed 0 bases, with 9 bases lying between them. Germline V gene sequence: CDR1 DFQATT, CDR2 SNEGSKA (reference sequence). CDR3 length: 13 residues.

The rearrangement joins TRBV30 to TRBJ2-4; D is possibly TRBD2 (5 bases). Germline CDR1 reads GTSNPN; CDR2 reads SVGIG (reference sequence). V was trimmed by 7 bases and J by 1 base, leaving 11 bases between them. The CDR3 is 13 amino acids. This CDR3 reads CAFGGGAKNIQYF. CDR3 DNA: TGTGCCTTTGGAGGTGGGGCCAAAAACATTCAGTACTTC.

The sample holds many counts of this clonotype. V is TRBV20-1 and J is TRBJ1-2; the match to TRBD1 covers 9 bases. Germline lookup yields CDR1 DFQATT and CDR2 SNEGSKA (reference sequence). CDR3 length equals 17 residues. Unmatched junction bases numbered 19, after V lost 4 bases and J lost 7 bases. The CDR3 DNA sequence: TGCAGTGCTAATGAACAGGGGGCTATTCCGTCCCTGGGTGGCTACACCTTC. As protein: CSANEQGAIPSLGGYTF.

The V and J genes are TRBV10-3 and TRBJ2-3; 10 nucleotides match TRBD2. This CDR3 is 14 amino acids long. V trimming: 3 bases; J trimming: 5 bases; junction bases outside the gene matches: 2. In germline, CDR1 is ENHRY, CDR2 SYGVKD. CDR3 in amino acids: CAISDLAGEDTQYF. CDR3 nucleotide sequence: TGTGCCATCAGTGACCTAGCGGGAGAAGATACGCAGTATTTT.